Only a few counts were recorded for the clone carrying this T cell receptor beta chain. Its antigen is unknown. The source of the sample is a study of T cells in Graves' hyperthyroidism and ophthalmopathy. Points from the study as a whole: Ophthalmopathy got predicted by the model a median around 6.6 months before its onset. Expanded thyroid clonotypes (above 0.001) were mostly also found in blood.

The diagnoses drew upon clinical symptoms, serum thyroxine and TRAb, thyroid ultrasound and orbital computed tomography. The authors obtained PBMCs from around 10 ml of fresh peripheral blood. V was pared by 0 bases and J by 2 bases, with 9 bases between. Germline CDR1 is SGDLS and CDR2 is YYNGEE. This CDR3 has 14 residues. RNA transcripts were the template for amplifying TCR beta CDR3 regions. HTBI primers were employed in a first-round RT-PCR of the TCR CDR3. TCRdb independently ran MiXCR on the multiplex PCR reads; one entry per CDR3 protein. The sample has under 550,000 distinct CDR3 sequences; roughly 21% are singletons.

This clonotype was sampled from a man aged 40-50 years with Graves' ophthalmopathy. V gene TRBV9 combines with J gene TRBJ2-7; a possible D gene is TRBD2 (5 bases). What was sequenced was blood. The CDR3 spells CASSVGAGAYEQYF. The CDR3 DNA sequence: TGTGCCAGCAGCGTAGGGGCGGGTGCCTACGAGCAGTACTTC.